This TCR beta chain was sequenced during a study of T cells after posttransplantation cyclophosphamide. The method was immunoSEQ multiplex PCR; TCRdb's version includes in-frame clones alone and lacks a portion of them. The sample has 37,000 or so clones, none seen only once. Trimming took off 0 bases at V and 11 bases at J, with 14 bases between the two ends. The CDR3 consists of 13 residues. Germline-derived CDR1 and CDR2 are SGHDT and YYEEEE. This clone was recorded a few times. The source of this sequence is a man younger than 45 in good health and a related stem cell transplant donor. The sample consisted of PBMCs. The genes are TRBV5-6 and TRBJ2-5; either TRBD1 or TRBD2 may supply D (5 bases each). The CDR3 is CASSLATGRRQYF. In nucleotides, the CDR3 is TGTGCCAGCAGCTTGGCCACAGGAAGGAGGCAGTACTTC. Using reference TRBV5-6 and TRBJ2-5 for the parts outside the CDR3, the full variable domain is DAGVTQSPTHLIKTRGQQVTLRCSPKSGHDTVSWYQQALGQGPQFIFQYYEEEERQRGNFPDRFSGHQFPNYSSELNVNALLLGDSALYLCASSLATGRRQYFGPGTRLLVL.